A few counts support the clone carrying this T cell receptor (beta chain). The target antigen is unknown. The PCR made use of 60 Vbeta and 13 Jbeta primers. Clones were read by immunoSEQ multiplex PCR, and TCRdb kept only the in-frame ones, dropping some. The sample includes over 100,000 clones, more than 8% of them seen just once. The sample is drawn from a study of cytomegalovirus exposure and HLA in healthy donors. Study summary: Early on, a data release was issued that held roughly 80 million unique TCRs from HLA-typed donors.

Germline loops: CDR1 SEHNR, CDR2 FQNEAQ (reference sequence). The V and J ends lost 6 bases and 5 bases, in that order; junction bases with no gene match: 8. This CDR3 is built from 14 residues. Study-wide results and limits: Most of the CMV-associated TCR beta chains (in a later analysis) appeared to be HLA-restricted.

This receptor was taken from a middle-aged man in good health and CMV-seronegative. Source material: PBMCs. This rearrangement joins TRBV7-9 to TRBJ1-1; TRBD1 matches at 8 bases. The CDR3 coding sequence is TGTGCCAGCAGAATACTGGACAGGGCGACTGAAGCTTTCTTT. Translation gives CASRILDRATEAFF.